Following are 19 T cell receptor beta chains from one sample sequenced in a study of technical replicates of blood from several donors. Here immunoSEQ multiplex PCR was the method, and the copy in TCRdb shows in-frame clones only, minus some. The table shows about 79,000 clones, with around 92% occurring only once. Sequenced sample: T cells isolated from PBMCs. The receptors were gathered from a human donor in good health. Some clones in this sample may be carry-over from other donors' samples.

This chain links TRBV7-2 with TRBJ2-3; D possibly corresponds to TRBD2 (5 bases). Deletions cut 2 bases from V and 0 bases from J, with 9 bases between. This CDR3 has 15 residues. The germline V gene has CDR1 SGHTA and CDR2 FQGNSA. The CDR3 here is CASSLRGPSTDTQYF. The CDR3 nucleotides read TGTGCCAGCAGCTTACGCGGGCCTAGCACAGATACGCAGTATTTT.

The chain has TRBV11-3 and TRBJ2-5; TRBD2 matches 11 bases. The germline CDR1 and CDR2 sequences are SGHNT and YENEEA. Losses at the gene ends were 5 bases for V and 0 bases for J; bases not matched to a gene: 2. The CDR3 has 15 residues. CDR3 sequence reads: CASSLTSGNQETQYF. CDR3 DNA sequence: TGTGCCAGCAGCCTGACTAGCGGGAACCAAGAGACCCAGTACTTC.

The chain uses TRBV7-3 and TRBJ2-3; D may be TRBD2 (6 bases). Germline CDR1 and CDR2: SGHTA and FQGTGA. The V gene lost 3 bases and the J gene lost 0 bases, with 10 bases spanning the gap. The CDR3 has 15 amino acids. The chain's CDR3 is CASSLAGTSTDTQYF. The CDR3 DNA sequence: TGTGCCAGCAGCTTGGCCGGGACTAGCACAGATACGCAGTATTTT. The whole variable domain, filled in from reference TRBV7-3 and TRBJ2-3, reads GAGVSQTPSNKVTEKGKYVELRCDPISGHTALYWYRQSLGQGPEFLIYFQGTGAADDSGLPNDRFFAVRPEGSVSTLKIQRTERGDSAVYLCASSLAGTSTDTQYFGPGTRLTVL.

Here the CDR3 DNA reads TGCAGCGTTGAAGTGGAGGACAGCTCCTACGAGCAGTACTTC. Amino acids: CSVEVEDSSYEQYF. V gene TRBV29-1 combines with J gene TRBJ2-5; possible D gene TRBD1, 6 bases. The end of the DNA is better explained by TRBJ2-7, so the J call may be wrong. CDR3 length: 14 residues. Germline V gene sequence: CDR1 SQVTM, CDR2 ANQGSEA.

Written as DNA, the CDR3 is TGTGCCAGCAGTGGAACGGGACAGGGGGGCCCTAACTATGGCTACACCTTC. Its translation is CASSGTGQGGPNYGYTF. V gene TRBV28 combines with J gene TRBJ1-2, with TRBD1 identical over 11 bases. CDR1 MDHEN and CDR2 SYDVKM come from the germline V gene. Germline trimming cut 5 bases from V and 0 bases from J; bases unmatched to any gene: 8. This CDR3 has 17 residues.

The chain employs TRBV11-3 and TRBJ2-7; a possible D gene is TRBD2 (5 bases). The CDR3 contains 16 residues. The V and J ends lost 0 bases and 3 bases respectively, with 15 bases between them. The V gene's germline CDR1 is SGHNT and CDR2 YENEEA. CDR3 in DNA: TGTGCCAGCAGCTTAGATAATATGGGAGTGGGCTACGAGCAGTACTTC. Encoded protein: CASSLDNMGVGYEQYF.

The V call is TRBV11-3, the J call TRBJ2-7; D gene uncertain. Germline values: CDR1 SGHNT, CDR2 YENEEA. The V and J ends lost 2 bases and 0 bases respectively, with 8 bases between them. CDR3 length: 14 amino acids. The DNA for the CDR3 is TGTGCCAGCAGCTTATCTACTCACTCCTACGAGCAGTACTTC. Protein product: CASSLSTHSYEQYF.

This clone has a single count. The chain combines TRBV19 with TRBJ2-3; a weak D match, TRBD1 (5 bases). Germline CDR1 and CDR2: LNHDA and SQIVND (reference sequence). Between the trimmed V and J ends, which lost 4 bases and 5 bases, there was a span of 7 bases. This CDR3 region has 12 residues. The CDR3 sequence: CASSSQGDTQYF. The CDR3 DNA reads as TGTGCCAGTAGTAGCCAGGGAGATACGCAGTATTTT.

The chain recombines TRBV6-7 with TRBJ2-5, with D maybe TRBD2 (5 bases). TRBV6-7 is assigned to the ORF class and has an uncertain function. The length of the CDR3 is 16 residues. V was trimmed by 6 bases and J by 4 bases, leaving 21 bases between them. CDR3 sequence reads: CASSSYPYEGIETQYF. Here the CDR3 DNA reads TGTGCCAGCAGCTCATATCCATACGAGGGAATAGAGACCCAGTACTTC.

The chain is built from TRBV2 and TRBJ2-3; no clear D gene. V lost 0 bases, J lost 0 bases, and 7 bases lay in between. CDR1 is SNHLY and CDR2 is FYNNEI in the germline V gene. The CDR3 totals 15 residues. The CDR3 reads CASSEARSSTDTQYF. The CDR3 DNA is TGTGCCAGCAGTGAAGCCAGGTCTAGCACAGATACGCAGTATTTT.

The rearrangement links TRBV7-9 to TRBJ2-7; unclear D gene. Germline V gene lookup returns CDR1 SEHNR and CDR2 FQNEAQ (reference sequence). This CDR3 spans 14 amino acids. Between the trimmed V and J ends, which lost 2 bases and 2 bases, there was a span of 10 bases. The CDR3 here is CASSLPTDTYEQYF. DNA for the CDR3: TGTGCCAGCAGCTTACCGACTGATACCTACGAGCAGTACTTC.

CDR3 in DNA: TGTGCCAGCGGACTAGCGGGAGGGCCTTGGGAAGAGCAGTTCTTC. It specifies CASGLAGGPWEEQFF. V and J are TRBV2 and TRBJ2-1, with 15 bases fitting TRBD2. The CDR3 covers 15 residues. The germline V gene has CDR1 SNHLY and CDR2 FYNNEI. The trim removed 8 bases at V and 10 bases at J, leaving 9 bases unmatched.

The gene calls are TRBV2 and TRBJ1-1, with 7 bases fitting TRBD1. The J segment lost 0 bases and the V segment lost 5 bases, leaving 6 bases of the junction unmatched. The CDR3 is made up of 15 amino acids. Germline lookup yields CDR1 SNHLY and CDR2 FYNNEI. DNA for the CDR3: TGTGCCAGCAGTACTTTACAGGGGATGAACACTGAAGCTTTCTTT. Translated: CASSTLQGMNTEAFF.

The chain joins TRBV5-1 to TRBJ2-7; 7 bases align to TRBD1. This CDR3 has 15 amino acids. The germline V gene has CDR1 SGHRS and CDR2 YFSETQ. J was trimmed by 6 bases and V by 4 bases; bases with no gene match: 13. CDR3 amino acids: CASSPNNDRAGEQYF. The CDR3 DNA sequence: TGCGCCAGCAGCCCCAACAACGACAGGGCCGGCGAGCAGTACTTC.

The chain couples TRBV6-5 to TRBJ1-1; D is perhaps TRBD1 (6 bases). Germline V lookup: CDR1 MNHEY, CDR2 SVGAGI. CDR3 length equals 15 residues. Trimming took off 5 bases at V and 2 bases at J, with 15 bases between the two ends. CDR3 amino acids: CASSPKQGVNTEAFF. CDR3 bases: TGTGCCAGCAGTCCGAAACAGGGAGTTAACACTGAAGCTTTCTTT.

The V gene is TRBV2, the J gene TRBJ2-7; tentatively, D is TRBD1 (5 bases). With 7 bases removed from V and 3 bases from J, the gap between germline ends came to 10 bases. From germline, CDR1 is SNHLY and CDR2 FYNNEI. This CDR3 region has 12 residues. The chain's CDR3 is CASMTAIYEQYF. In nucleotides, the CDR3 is TGTGCCAGCATGACAGCCATCTACGAGCAGTACTTC.

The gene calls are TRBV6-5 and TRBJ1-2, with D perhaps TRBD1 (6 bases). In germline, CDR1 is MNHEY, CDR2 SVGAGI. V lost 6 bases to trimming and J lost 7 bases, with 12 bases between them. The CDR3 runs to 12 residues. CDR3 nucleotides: TGTGCCAGCAGAAGCAGGGGACGTGGCTACACCTTC. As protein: CASRSRGRGYTF.

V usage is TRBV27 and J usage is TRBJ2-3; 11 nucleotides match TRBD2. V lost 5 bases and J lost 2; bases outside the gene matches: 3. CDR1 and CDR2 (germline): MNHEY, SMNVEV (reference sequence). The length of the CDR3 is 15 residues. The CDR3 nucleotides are TGTGCCAGCAGTACTAGCGGGGGCCCCACAGATACGCAGTATTTT. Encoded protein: CASSTSGGPTDTQYF.

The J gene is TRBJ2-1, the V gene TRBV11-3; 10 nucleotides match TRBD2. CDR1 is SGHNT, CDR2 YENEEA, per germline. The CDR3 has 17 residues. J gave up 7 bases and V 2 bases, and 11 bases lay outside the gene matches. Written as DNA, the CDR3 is TGTGCCAGCAGCTTAAGAGTAGCCAGCGGGAGGGTAAATGAGCAGTTCTTC. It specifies CASSLRVASGRVNEQFF. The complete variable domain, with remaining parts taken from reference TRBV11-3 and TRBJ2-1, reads EAGVVQSPRYKIIEKKQPVAFWCNPISGHNTLYWYLQNLGQGPELLIRYENEEAVDDSQLPKDRFSAERLKGVDSTLKIQPAELGDSAVYLCASSLRVASGRVNEQFFGPGTRLTVL.